This T cell receptor (beta chain) was found in a study of blood T cell repertoires in COVID-19. As for the study in general: The United States, Italy and Spain were the sources of the acute and convalescent COVID-19 samples. Sample material is recorded as cDNA or gDNA derived from T cells, B-cell-depleted T cells, or PBMCs.

Authors' processing steps: Using reference gene primer amplification, nucleated cell counts were estimated. Repertoires were generated with immunoSEQ multiplex PCR, while TCRdb's copy carries only in-frame clones and drops some. For V, J and clone size, that table is used; D and trimming come from the DNA. Of roughly 64,000 clones in the sample, 65% to 90% were seen once. The CDR3 runs to 13 residues. The V and J ends lost 6 bases and 4 bases respectively, with 11 bases between them. CDR1 SGHRS and CDR2 YFSETQ come from the germline V gene. This chain uses TRBV5-1 with TRBJ2-1; no clear D gene. This TCR came from a man in his forties with acute or convalescent COVID-19. The sample consisted of peripheral blood. Here the CDR3 reads CASNQANYNEQFF. Here the CDR3 DNA reads TGCGCCAGCAACCAGGCCAATTACAATGAGCAGTTCTTC.